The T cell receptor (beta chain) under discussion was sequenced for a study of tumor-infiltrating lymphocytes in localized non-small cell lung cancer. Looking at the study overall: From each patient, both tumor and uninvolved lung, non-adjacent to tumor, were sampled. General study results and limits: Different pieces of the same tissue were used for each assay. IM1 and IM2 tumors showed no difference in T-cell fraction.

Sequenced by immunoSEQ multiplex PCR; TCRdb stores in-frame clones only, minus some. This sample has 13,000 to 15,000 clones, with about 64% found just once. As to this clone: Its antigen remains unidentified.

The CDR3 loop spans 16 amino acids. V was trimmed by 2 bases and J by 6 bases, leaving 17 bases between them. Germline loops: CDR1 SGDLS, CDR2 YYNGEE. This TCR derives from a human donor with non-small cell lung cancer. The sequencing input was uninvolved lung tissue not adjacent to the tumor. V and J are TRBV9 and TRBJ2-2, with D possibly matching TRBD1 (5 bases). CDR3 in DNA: TGTGCCAGCAGCGTCCCGCGTTATGGGGCCCCCGGGGAGCTGTTTTTT. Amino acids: CASSVPRYGAPGELFF.